This TCR beta chain was retrieved from a study of shared clonotypes between healthy human individuals (dated by TCRdb to the early 2020s). As for the study more broadly: A few men and a couple of women, aged 18 to 49 years, made up the cohort. For each donor, CD4 naive and CD4 memory were each given three plates, CD8 naive was given two plates, and CD8 memory was given one plate. To estimate repertoire size and how much clonotypes are shared between individuals, the study performed deep sequencing of blood TCR repertoires from roughly five healthy adults. Libraries were prepared and TCR repertoires were sequenced by different laboratories using diverse techniques, in order to increase sequencing depth and limit assay-specific biases. Each donor's leukapheresis produced roughly between about 0.85 and 10 billion PBMCs.

Using the deep immunoSEQ assay, multiplex PCR amplified TCR CDR3 regions from genomic DNA. Genomic DNA extracted from each cell subset was distributed evenly over all wells of several immunoSEQ 96-well plates, and each plate served as one replicate. For sorted subsets, each replicate PCR was loaded with 200 ng genomic DNA, equivalent to 25,000 to 30,000 T cell genomes. The purified libraries were quantified using a Qubit 3.0 fluorometer, sized with a Bioanalyzer 2100, and then quantified again using the KAPA Library Quantification kit. A separate single-read 150-cycle Illumina NextSeq 550 flow cell was used to sequence each immunoSEQ 96-well plate. The published analysis was carried out like this. Because only junctional sequences without quality scores were contained in the immunoSEQ output, filtering matching that applied to full-length reads could not be performed. Sequences were annotated with PyIR, a Python wrapper for IgBLAST v1.9, using IMGT germline references to assign V/J genes and CDR3. Reads were removed for weak V/J assignments (E-value above 1e-6), missing CDR3, stop codons, out-of-frame junctions, or ambiguous translated residues. A V3J clonotype was defined by an identical inferred V gene, J gene, and CDR3 amino acid sequence. The percentage overlap between two repertoires was calculated by dividing the number of shared unique clonotypes by the size of the smaller repertoire. Richness of each repertoire was evaluated using RTK rarefaction, the Chao1 estimator, and Recon v2.1 estimates of unobserved clonotypes. Generation probabilities for all TCRbeta clonotypes obtained by the gDNA method from several donors were computed using OLGA. TCRdb took this table from immuneACCESS and kept in-frame rearrangements with V and J called. Such tables lack part of the clones; where checked against another copy, unresolved V genes explain under half of the gap, and the rest is unexplained. V and J calls and clone size are as listed in that table; D and trimming were resolved from the DNA. For this sample the table gives around 2,000,000 clones, of which about 95% were detected only once. In total, the top ten clones hold about 0.13% of the sample.

CDR1 and CDR2, per the germline V gene (reference sequence), are LNHDA and SQIVND. Its CDR3 holds 15 amino acids, cysteine through phenylalanine. Of the read, only the CDR3 DNA is kept; its 45 bases are in frame from base 1. Germline trimming amounts to 5 bases on V and 6 bases on J, with 9 as the count of junction bases outside the gene matches. This clone was seen once. Which antigen it targets is not known. No much larger clonotype is one base removed from it; base qualities were not supplied. The donors were healthy, HIV-negative adults who had no recently reported acute infections or vaccinations. Only Caucasian adults living in Nashville, Tennessee, USA were represented among the donors. CD4+ T cells were enriched by magnetic negative selection; naive cells were then positively selected on CD45RA, and the negative fraction formed the memory subset. Blood was obtained by leukapheresis, after which PBMCs were separated by Ficoll-Histopaque density gradient centrifugation and cryopreserved in liquid nitrogen vapor phase. Analytical flow cytometry was used to check the purity and quantity of each magnetically sorted T cell population. Genomic DNA was isolated from each sorted fraction and quantified by UV absorbance on a Nanodrop 2000c.

Overall results and qualifications from the work: Based on pairwise subsampling, the degree of clonotype sharing among donors was expected to be affected by sequencing depth. Incomplete sequencing was indicated by rarefaction of sorted-subset datasets, despite the large sequencing depth. Compared with non-shared clonotypes, the clonotypes found in all four sorted-subset donors had higher generation probabilities. Sampling was restricted to blood, and TCR repertoires in tissues likely differ from the TCR repertoires found in blood. Naive subsets generally had larger estimated clonotype richness than memory subsets did. The genetic and exposure-history diversity represented was limited by the small number of donors. Approximately 5% of naive CD4, roughly 3.6% of naive CD8, around 2.3% of memory CD4, and more than 0.35% of memory CD8 clonotypes were shared across a few donors.

The rearranged segments are TRBV19 and TRBJ1-2; 10 bases in the middle match TRBD1. This TCR was sampled from a young man in good health. Material: naive CD4+ T cells sorted from blood. The sample's cell subset or site label, in plain terms: CD45RA+ positively selected. The CDR3 region: CASSHRDRGTHGYTF. In nucleotide form, the sequence is TGTGCCAGTAGTCACCGGGACAGGGGAACCCATGGCTACACCTTC.